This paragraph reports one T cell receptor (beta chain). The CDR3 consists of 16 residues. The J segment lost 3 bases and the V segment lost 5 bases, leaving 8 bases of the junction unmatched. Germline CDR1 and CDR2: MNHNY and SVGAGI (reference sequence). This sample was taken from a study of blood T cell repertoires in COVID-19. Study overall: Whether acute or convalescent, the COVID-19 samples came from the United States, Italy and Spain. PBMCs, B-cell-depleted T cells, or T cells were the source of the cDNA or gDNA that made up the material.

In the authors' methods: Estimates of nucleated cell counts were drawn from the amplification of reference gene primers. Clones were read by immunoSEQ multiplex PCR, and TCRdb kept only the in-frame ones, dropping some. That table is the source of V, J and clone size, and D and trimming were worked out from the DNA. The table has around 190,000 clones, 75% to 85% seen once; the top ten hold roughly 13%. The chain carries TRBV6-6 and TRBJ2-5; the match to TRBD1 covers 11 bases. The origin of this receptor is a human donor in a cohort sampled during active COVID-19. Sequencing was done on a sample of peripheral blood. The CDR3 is CASSTRTGGLKETQYF. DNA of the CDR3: TGTGCCAGCAGTACCAGGACAGGGGGCCTCAAAGAGACCCAGTACTTC.